This T cell receptor (beta chain) was sequenced during a study of Ad26.COV2.S vaccination and SARS-CoV-2 variants. Only in-frame clones appear in the TCRdb table, and some are missing; sequencing was by immunoSEQ multiplex PCR. The sample holds under 400,000 clones, around 86% seen once. As for treatment: roughly 20 received Ad26.COV2.S at low or high dose, single or two shots; 5 received placebo; per-sample allocation not given. Collection of samples fell on day 63 after the first vaccine or placebo injection. Study-level points and caveats: Vaccinated and placebo-treated recipients had similar non-spike TCR breadth. It was reported that spike-specific CD8+ and CD4+ T cell responses were substantially broad after vaccination.

Germline CDR1 SGHRS, CDR2 YFSETQ. The CDR3 runs to 14 residues. V shed 2 bases and J shed 0 bases, with 9 bases lying between them. About this clone: Antigen unknown. Additional DNA sequences in this sample encode the identical CDR3.

This chain links TRBV5-1 with TRBJ2-7; D may be TRBD1 (5 bases). The sequencing used peripheral blood, collected in a trial of Ad26.COV2.S vaccine versus placebo. This TCR was recovered from a person aged 18-60 years who received the Ad26.COV2.S COVID-19 vaccine or a placebo. In nucleotides, the CDR3 is TGCGCCAGCAGCTTAGGACAAAGCTCCTACGAGCAGTACTTC. Translated: CASSLGQSSYEQYF. The whole variable domain, filled in from reference TRBV5-1 and TRBJ2-7, reads KAGVTQTPRYLIKTRGQQVTLSCSPISGHRSVSWYQQTPGQGLQFLFEYFSETQRNKGNFPGRFSGRQFSNSRSEMNVSTLELGDSALYLCASSLGQSSYEQYFGPGTRLTVT.